This T cell receptor (beta chain) was identified during a study of blood T cell repertoires in COVID-19. The wider study: The United States, Italy and Spain supplied acute and convalescent COVID-19 samples. T cells, B-cell-depleted T cells, or PBMCs supplied cDNA or gDNA.

CDR1 is SGHRS, CDR2 YFSETQ, per germline. With 4 bases clipped from V and 8 bases from J, the junction kept 12 bases outside the gene matches. The CDR3 is made up of 16 amino acids. The protocol was immunoSEQ multiplex PCR, while the TCRdb copy is restricted to in-frame clones and leaves out a portion. The sample holds approximately 56,000 clones, roughly nine tenths seen once. The J gene is TRBJ1-6, the V gene TRBV5-1, with TRBD1 matching over 7 bases. The specimen sequenced was peripheral blood. The clonotype comes from a woman aged 55-69 years with COVID-19, enrolled during active disease. The CDR3 sequence: CASSTLPDRADSPLHF. Written as DNA, the CDR3 is TGCGCCAGCAGCACCCTCCCCGACAGGGCTGATTCACCCCTCCACTTT.